Following are 14 T cell receptor beta chains from one sample sequenced in a study of CD8 T cells in acute hepatitis C reinfection. Specified time point: naive CD8 control sorted from an acute-time-point sample. Sequencing was performed with immunoSEQ multiplex PCR; in TCRdb, only in-frame clones are kept and a portion is missing. The sample includes tens of thousands of clones, 70% to 90% of them seen just once. The sequencing sample was made of naive CD8+ T cells from PBMCs. These receptors all stem from a young woman who spontaneously cleared hepatitis C infection.

This clone appeared once. The V and J genes are TRBV6-6 and TRBJ2-1; D not resolved. This CDR3 region has 16 residues. The germline V and J ends were trimmed by 7 bases and 6 bases, with 22 bases remaining between them. Germline-derived CDR1 and CDR2 are MNHNY and SVGAGI (reference sequence). The CDR3, as DNA: TGTGCCAGCATGATGGTTTGGGTTGGTAGCCGCAATGAGCAGTTCTTC. Translation gives CASMMVWVGSRNEQFF.

V and J are TRBV7-9 and TRBJ2-1; 7 nucleotides match TRBD2. The germline V gene encodes CDR1 SEHNR and CDR2 FQNEAQ (reference sequence). The CDR3 consists of 15 residues. Trimming cost V 7 bases and J 9 bases; bases outside gene matches: 15. The CDR3 protein is CASKGRELAVGEQFF. As DNA, the CDR3 is TGTGCCAGCAAGGGGCGGGAGCTAGCCGTCGGTGAGCAGTTCTTC.

The V and J genes are TRBV4-1 and TRBJ2-3; D not resolved. The CDR3 extends over 11 amino acids. Germline CDR1 MGHRA, CDR2 YSYEKL. The ends were cut back, 7 bases at V and 5 bases at J, with 7 bases in the middle. The CDR3 sequence is CASMERDTQYF. As DNA, the CDR3 is TGCGCCAGCATGGAGAGAGATACGCAGTATTTT.

This chain joins TRBV30 and TRBJ2-3; either TRBD1 or TRBD2 may supply D (5 bases each). The CDR3 length is 14 residues. Per the germline V gene, CDR1 is GTSNPN and CDR2 is SVGIG (reference sequence). V lost 8 bases to trimming and J lost 2 bases, with 17 bases between them. CDR3 in amino acids: CAGERGEITDTQYF. CDR3 DNA: TGTGCCGGGGAGAGGGGTGAGATCACAGATACGCAGTATTTT.

The chain combines TRBV5-1 with TRBJ2-7, with D tentatively TRBD1 (6 bases). Germline CDR1 reads SGHRS; CDR2 reads YFSETQ. The CDR3 is made up of 18 amino acids. Trimming stripped 5 bases from V and 0 bases from J, with 24 bases between. The CDR3: CASRSDSGTTYSSYEQYF. The DNA of the CDR3 is TGCGCCAGCAGATCTGATTCCGGGACAACCTACAGCTCCTACGAGCAGTACTTC.

This clone has just a few counts. This chain links TRBV2 with TRBJ2-7; 8 positions match TRBD2. The CDR3 runs to 15 residues. V shed 8 bases, J shed 4 bases, and the junction held 13 bases outside the gene matches. The germline CDR1 and CDR2 sequences are SNHLY and FYNNEI. In DNA form, the CDR3 reads TGTGCCAGCCTCGGGACGGGAGGGAGCGGGTACGAGCAGTACTTC. Its protein is CASLGTGGSGYEQYF.

This sequence joins TRBV7-6 and TRBJ2-1; D gene ambiguous. V shed 5 bases and J shed 7 bases, with 12 bases lying between them. Germline V gene lookup returns CDR1 SGHVS and CDR2 FNYEAQ. The CDR3 runs 13 residues. The CDR3 sequence: CASSRSDPNEQFF. CDR3 DNA: TGTGCCAGCAGCCGGTCCGACCCTAATGAGCAGTTCTTC.

The chain uses TRBV5-1 and TRBJ2-2; TRBD1 aligns across 9 bases. The ends lost 7 bases at V and 0 bases at J; junction bases unmatched: 13. The CDR3 has 18 amino acids. CDR1 and CDR2 (germline): SGHRS, YFSETQ. Here the CDR3 reads CASHFPWGQGSNTGELFF. The DNA for the CDR3 is TGCGCCAGCCACTTCCCTTGGGGACAGGGATCGAACACCGGGGAGCTGTTTTTT.

A word on this clone: Different DNA sequences within this sample yield the same CDR3. The chain is built from TRBV29-1 and TRBJ2-7, with D possibly being TRBD1 or TRBD2 (5 bases each). The V and J ends lost 4 bases and 3 bases respectively, with 13 bases between them. Germline assignment: CDR1 SQVTM and CDR2 ANQGSEA. This CDR3 has 13 amino acids. CDR3 amino acids: CSVGGLGVYEQYF. CDR3 DNA sequence: TGCAGCGTTGGGGGTCTGGGGGTCTACGAGCAGTACTTC.

The CDR3 protein is CASSPPRETQYF. CDR3 bases: TGTGCCAGCAGTCCCCCCCGGGAGACCCAGTACTTC. The chain employs TRBV7-3 and TRBJ2-5; D call uncertain. The CDR3 runs 12 residues. Trimming took 6 bases from V and 5 from J, leaving 10 bases between them. Germline V lookup: CDR1 SGHTA, CDR2 FQGTGA.

The chain carries TRBV29-1 and TRBJ2-7, with TRBD2 identical over 9 bases. Germline CDR1 reads SQVTM; CDR2 reads ANQGSEA. The junction had 13 bases not matched to a gene; V was cut back by 4 bases and J by 0 bases. This CDR3 comprises 17 residues. CDR3 in DNA: TGCAGCGTTGCAGAGGGGATCCTAGCGGGACTCTCCTACGAGCAGTACTTC. It yields the protein CSVAEGILAGLSYEQYF.

The rearrangement uses TRBV4-1 and TRBJ2-5; D not resolved. Germline V gene data show CDR1 as MGHRA and CDR2 as YSYEKL. The CDR3 has 15 amino acids. Trimming pared 1 base from V and 3 bases from J, leaving 12 bases between. This chain's CDR3 is CASSQGVVGEETQYF. Here the CDR3 DNA reads TGCGCCAGCAGCCAAGGTGTGGTAGGAGAAGAGACCCAGTACTTC.

The chain couples TRBV5-5 to TRBJ1-1; no firm D call. The CDR3 loop spans 12 amino acids. V lost 6 bases and J 0 bases, leaving 6 bases between the germline ends. Germline values: CDR1 SGHKS, CDR2 YYEKEE (reference sequence). CDR3 DNA: TGTGCCAGCAACAGACTGAACACTGAAGCTTTCTTT. Translation gives CASNRLNTEAFF.

This clone was seen a few times. The genes are TRBV7-7 and TRBJ2-3; D perhaps matches TRBD1 (6 bases). The germline CDR1 and CDR2 sequences are SSHAT and FNYEAQ (reference sequence). V lost 5 bases, J lost 2 bases, and 20 bases lay in between. The CDR3 runs to 17 residues. CDR3 amino acids: CASSPDSGGFNTDTQYF. The CDR3 DNA follows: TGTGCCAGCAGCCCGGACAGTGGGGGTTTCAACACAGATACGCAGTATTTT.